This T cell receptor beta chain was captured by sequencing in a study of beta chain features in type 1 diabetes. Overall study: The number of sorted cells examined across all samples was under 130,000,000.

General study findings and limits: The naive, central memory and Treg TCRB repertoires looked more alike in patients than they did in healthy donors.

This clone showed up just a few times. Its antigen remains unidentified. V was trimmed by 5 bases and J by 1 base, leaving 5 bases between them. The CDR3 consists of 13 residues. Germline V CDR1 and CDR2: KGHSH, LQKENI. Every bit of the isolated RNA underwent reverse transcription, so sequencing read expressed TCRB transcripts. Assay used: immunoSEQ multiplex PCR; TCRdb lists only in-frame clones, some missing. The data contain some 360,000 clones, 15% to 20% of them singletons. The clonotype comes from a woman between 18 and 29 years old in good health. Sequencing was performed on naive CD4+ T cells from blood. V usage is TRBV18 and J usage is TRBJ2-2; D remains unclear. The CDR3 DNA reads TGTGCCAGCTCAGTACAGAACACCGGGGAGCTGTTTTTT. Its translation is CASSVQNTGELFF.